Shown below are 2 T cell receptor beta chains from a single sample sequenced in a study of human T cells and chemical hapten exposure. MiXCR, run by TCRdb on the RACE reads, gives a single entry per CDR3 protein. This table holds 40,000 or so distinct CDR3 sequences, roughly 13% found once. The time point was: patch test 3, about 24 weeks after DPC sensitization. Indicated treatment: therapeutic diphenylcyclopropenone sensitization with weekly scalp DPC. The authors' total RNA extraction used unfractionated whole blood. The material was whole blood, obtained in connection with sensitization to the hapten diphenylcyclopropenone (DPC). These TCRs come from a woman in her 40s with alopecia areata. Some clones in this sample may be carry-over from other donors' samples.

This clonotype showed up many times. This chain joins TRBV12-3 or TRBV12-4 and TRBJ2-4; D may be TRBD2 (5 bases). CDR3 length equals 13 residues. The V and J ends lost 3 bases and 3 bases respectively, with 6 bases between them. CDR3 sequence reads: CASSFGGKNIQYF. The CDR3 coding sequence is TGTGCCAGCAGTTTCGGAGGCAAAAACATTCAGTACTTC.

The chain joins TRBV2 to TRBJ1-1, with D unresolved. Per the germline V gene, CDR1 is SNHLY and CDR2 is FYNNEI. V lost 1 base and J 9 bases, leaving 12 bases between the germline ends. The CDR3 runs 13 residues. The CDR3 DNA reads TGTGCCAGCAGTGAAGAGCCCGAACTCCAAGCTTTCTTT. Residues: CASSEEPELQAFF. Using reference TRBV2 and TRBJ1-1 for the parts outside the CDR3, the full variable domain is EPEVTQTPSHQVTQMGQEVILRCVPISNHLYFYWYRQILGQKVEFLVSFYNNEISEKSEIFDDQFSVERPDGSNFTLKIRSTKLEDSAMYFCASSEEPELQAFFGQGTRLTVV.